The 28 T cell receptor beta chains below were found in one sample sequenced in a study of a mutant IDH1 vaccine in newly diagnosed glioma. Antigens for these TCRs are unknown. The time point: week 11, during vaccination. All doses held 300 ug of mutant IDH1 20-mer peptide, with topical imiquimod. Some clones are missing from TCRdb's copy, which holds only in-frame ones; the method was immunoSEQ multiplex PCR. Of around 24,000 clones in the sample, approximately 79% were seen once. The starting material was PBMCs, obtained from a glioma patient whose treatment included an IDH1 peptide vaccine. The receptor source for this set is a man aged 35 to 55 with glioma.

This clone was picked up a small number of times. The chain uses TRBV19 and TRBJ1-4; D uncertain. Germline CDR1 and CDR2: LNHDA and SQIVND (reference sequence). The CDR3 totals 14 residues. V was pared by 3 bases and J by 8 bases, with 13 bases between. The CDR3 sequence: CASSIEAEGEKLFF. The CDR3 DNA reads TGTGCCAGTAGTATTGAGGCGGAGGGAGAAAAACTGTTTTTT. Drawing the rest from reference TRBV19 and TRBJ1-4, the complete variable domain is DGGITQSPKYLFRKEGQNVTLSCEQNLNHDAMYWYRQDPGQGLRLIYYSQIVNDFQKGDIAEGYSVSREKKESFPLTVTSAQKNPTAFYLCASSIEAEGEKLFFGSGTQLSVL.

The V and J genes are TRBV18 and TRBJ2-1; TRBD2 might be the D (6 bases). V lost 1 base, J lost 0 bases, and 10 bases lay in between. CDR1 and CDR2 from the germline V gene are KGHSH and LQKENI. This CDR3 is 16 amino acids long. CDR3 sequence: CASSPLAESSYNEQFF. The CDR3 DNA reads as TGTGCCAGCTCACCACTAGCGGAGAGCTCCTACAATGAGCAGTTCTTC.

The CDR3 sequence: CASSLYSVRANGYTF. The CDR3 DNA is TGTGCCAGCAGCTTATACTCTGTCAGGGCCAACGGCTACACCTTC. The chain uses TRBV5-5 and TRBJ1-2, with a possible D match to TRBD1 (5 bases). The V gene's germline CDR1 is SGHKS and CDR2 YYEKEE (reference sequence). Between the trimmed V and J ends, which lost 2 bases and 8 bases, there was a span of 19 bases. The CDR3 runs 15 residues.

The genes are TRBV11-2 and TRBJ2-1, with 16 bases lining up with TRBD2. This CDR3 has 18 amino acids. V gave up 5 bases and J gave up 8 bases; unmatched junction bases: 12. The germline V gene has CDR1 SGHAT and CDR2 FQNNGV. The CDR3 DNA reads TGTGCCAGCAGCCCCAGGGGACTAGCGGGAGGGATGCTGGATGAGCAGTTCTTC. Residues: CASSPRGLAGGMLDEQFF.

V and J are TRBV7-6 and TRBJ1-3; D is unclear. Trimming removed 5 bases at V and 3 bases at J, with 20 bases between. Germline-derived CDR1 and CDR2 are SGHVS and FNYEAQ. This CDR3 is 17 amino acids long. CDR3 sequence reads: CASSVLDLGSSGNTIYF. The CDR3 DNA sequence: TGTGCCAGCAGCGTCCTAGACTTGGGCTCCAGTGGAAACACCATATATTTT. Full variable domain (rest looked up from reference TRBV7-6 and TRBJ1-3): GAGVSQSPRYKVTKRGQDVALRCDPISGHVSLYWYRQALGQGPEFLTYFNYEAQQDKSGLPNDRFSAERPEGSISTLTIQRTEQRDSAMYRCASSVLDLGSSGNTIYFGEGSWLTVV.

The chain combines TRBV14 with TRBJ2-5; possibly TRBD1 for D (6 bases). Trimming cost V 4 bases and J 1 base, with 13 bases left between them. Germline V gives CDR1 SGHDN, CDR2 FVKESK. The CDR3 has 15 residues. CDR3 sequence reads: CASSLLTGVQETQYF. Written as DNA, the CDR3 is TGTGCCAGCAGCCTCCTGACAGGAGTCCAAGAGACCCAGTACTTC. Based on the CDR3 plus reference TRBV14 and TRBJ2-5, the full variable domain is EAGVTQFPSHSVIEKGQTVTLRCDPISGHDNLYWYRRVMGKEIKFLLHFVKESKQDESGMPNNRFLAERTGGTYSTLKVQPAELEDSGVYFCASSLLTGVQETQYFGPGTRLLVL.

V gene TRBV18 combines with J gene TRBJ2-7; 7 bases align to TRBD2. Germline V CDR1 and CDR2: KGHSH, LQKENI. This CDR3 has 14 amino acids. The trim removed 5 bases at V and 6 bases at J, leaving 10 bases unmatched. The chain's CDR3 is CASSVLAGVGEQYV. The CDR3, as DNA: TGTGCCAGCTCAGTACTGGCGGGAGTGGGCGAGCAGTACGTC.

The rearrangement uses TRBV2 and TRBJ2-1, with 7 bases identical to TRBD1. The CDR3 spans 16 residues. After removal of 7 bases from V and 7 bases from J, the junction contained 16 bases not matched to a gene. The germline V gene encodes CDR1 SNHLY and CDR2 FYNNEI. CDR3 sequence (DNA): TGTGCCAGCACCCCCGGAGGAACAGGGGCAAGAAATGAGCAGTTCTTC. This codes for CASTPGGTGARNEQFF. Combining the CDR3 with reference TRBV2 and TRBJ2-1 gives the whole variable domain EPEVTQTPSHQVTQMGQEVILRCVPISNHLYFYWYRQILGQKVEFLVSFYNNEISEKSEIFDDQFSVERPDGSNFTLKIRSTKLEDSAMYFCASTPGGTGARNEQFFGPGTRLTVL.

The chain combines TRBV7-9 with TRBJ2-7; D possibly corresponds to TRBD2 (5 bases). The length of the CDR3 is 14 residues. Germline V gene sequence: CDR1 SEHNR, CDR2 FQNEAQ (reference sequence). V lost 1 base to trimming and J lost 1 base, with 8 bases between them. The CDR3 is CASSLGGGSYEQYV. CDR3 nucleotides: TGTGCCAGCAGCTTAGGAGGCGGGTCCTACGAGCAGTACGTC.

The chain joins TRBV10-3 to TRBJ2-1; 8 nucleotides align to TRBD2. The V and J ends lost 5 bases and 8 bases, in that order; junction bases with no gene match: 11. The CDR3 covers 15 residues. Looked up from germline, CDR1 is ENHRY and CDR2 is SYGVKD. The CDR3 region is CAISPEASGSHEQFF. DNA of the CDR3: TGTGCCATCAGTCCGGAGGCTAGCGGGTCCCATGAGCAGTTCTTC.

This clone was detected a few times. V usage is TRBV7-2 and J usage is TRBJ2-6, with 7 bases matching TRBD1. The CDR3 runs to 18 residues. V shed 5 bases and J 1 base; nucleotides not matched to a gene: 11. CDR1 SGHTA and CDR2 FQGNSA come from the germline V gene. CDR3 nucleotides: TGTGCCAGCAGCCGCGTAGGGACAGTATCATCTGGGGCCAACGTCCTGACTTTC. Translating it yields CASSRVGTVSSGANVLTF.

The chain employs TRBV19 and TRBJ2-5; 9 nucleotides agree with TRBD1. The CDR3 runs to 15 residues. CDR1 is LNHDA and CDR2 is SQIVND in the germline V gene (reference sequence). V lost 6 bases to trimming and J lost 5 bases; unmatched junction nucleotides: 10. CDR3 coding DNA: TGTGCCAGTAGCGGACCGGGACAGGGTTCGGAGACCCAGTACTTC. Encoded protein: CASSGPGQGSETQYF.

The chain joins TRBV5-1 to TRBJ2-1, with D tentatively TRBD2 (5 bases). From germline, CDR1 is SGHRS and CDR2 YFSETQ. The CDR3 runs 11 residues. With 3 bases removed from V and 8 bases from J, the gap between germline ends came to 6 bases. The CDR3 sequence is CASSSSHEQFF. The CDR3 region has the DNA TGCGCCAGCAGCTCTAGCCATGAGCAGTTCTTC.

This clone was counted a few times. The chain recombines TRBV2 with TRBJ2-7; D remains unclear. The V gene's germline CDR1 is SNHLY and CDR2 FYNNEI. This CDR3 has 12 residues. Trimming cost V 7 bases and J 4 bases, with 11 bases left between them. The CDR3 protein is CASKREGYEQYF. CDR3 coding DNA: TGTGCCAGCAAAAGAGAAGGTTACGAGCAGTACTTC.

CDR3 sequence: CSVSGQAANTEAFF. Here the CDR3 DNA reads TGCAGCGTATCAGGACAGGCCGCGAACACTGAAGCTTTCTTT. V gene TRBV29-1 combines with J gene TRBJ1-1; the match to TRBD1 covers 7 bases. The germline V gene has CDR1 SQVTM and CDR2 ANQGSEA. With V trimmed by 6 bases and J by 1 base, 8 bases remained unmatched. This CDR3 is built from 14 residues. Filled out from reference TRBV29-1 and TRBJ1-1, the complete variable domain reads SAVISQKPSRDICQRGTSLTIQCQVDSQVTMMFWYRQQPGQSLTLIATANQGSEATYESGFVIDKFPISRPNLTFSTLTVSNMSPEDSSIYLCSVSGQAANTEAFFGQGTRLTVV.

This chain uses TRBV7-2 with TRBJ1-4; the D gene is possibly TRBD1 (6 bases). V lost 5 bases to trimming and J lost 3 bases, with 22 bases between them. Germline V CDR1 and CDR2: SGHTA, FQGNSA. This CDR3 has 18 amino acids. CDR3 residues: CASSPRARGYGANEKLFF. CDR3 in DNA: TGTGCCAGCAGCCCTAGGGCGAGGGGGTATGGAGCTAATGAAAAACTGTTTTTT.

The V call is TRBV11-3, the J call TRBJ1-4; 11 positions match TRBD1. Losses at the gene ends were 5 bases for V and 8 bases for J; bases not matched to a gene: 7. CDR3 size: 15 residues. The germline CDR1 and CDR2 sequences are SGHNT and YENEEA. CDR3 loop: CASSSGQGAVEKLFF. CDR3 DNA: TGTGCCAGCAGCAGCGGACAGGGGGCCGTCGAAAAACTGTTTTTT.

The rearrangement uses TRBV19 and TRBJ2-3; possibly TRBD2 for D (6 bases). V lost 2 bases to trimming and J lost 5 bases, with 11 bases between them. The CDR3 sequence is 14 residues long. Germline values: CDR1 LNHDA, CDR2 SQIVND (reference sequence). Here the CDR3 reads CASSIFWRGDTQYF. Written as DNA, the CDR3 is TGTGCCAGTAGTATATTCTGGCGGGGAGATACGCAGTATTTT.

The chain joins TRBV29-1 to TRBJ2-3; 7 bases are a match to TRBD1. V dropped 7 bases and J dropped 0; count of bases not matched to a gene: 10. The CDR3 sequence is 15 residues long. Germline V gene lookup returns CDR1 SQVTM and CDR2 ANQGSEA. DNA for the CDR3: TGCAGCGCCGTGGGGCTGGGACAGAGCACAGATACGCAGTATTTT. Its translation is CSAVGLGQSTDTQYF.

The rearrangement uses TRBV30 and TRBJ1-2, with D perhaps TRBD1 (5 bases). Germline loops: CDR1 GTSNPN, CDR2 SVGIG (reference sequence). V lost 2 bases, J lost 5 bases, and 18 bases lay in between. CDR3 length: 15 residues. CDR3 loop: CAWSTQVGVGYGYTF. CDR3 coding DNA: TGTGCCTGGAGTACACAAGTGGGGGTGGGATATGGCTACACCTTC.

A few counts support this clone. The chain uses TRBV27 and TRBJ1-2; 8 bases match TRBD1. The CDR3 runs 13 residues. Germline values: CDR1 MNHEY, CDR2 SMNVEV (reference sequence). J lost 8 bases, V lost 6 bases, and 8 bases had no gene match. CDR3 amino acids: CASSQQGTGGYTF. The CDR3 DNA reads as TGTGCCAGCAGCCAACAGGGGACAGGAGGCTACACCTTC.

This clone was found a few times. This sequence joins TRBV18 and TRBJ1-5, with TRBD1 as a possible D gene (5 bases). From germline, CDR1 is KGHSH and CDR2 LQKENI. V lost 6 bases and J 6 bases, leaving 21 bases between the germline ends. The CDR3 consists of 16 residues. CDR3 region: CASSLDSRGPGQPQHF. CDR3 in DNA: TGTGCCAGCTCGCTTGACAGTAGAGGCCCAGGTCAGCCCCAGCATTTT.

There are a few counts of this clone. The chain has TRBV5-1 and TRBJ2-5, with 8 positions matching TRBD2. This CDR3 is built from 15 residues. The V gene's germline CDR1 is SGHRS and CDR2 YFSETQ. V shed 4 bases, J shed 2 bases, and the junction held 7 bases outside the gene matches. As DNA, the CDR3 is TGCGCCAGCAGCCTGAAACTAGCGGAACAAGAGACCCAGTACTTC. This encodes CASSLKLAEQETQYF.

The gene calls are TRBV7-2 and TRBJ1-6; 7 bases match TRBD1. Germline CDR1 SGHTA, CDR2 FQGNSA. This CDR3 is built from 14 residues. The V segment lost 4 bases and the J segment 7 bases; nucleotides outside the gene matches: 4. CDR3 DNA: TGTGCCAGCAGCTCTTACAGGGGAAATTCACCCCTCCACTTT. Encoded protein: CASSSYRGNSPLHF. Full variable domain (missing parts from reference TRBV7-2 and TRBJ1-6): GAGVSQSPSNKVTEKGKDVELRCDPISGHTALYWYRQSLGQGLEFLIYFQGNSAPDKSGLPSDRFSAERTGGSVSTLTIQRTQQEDSAVYLCASSSYRGNSPLHFGNGTRLTVT.

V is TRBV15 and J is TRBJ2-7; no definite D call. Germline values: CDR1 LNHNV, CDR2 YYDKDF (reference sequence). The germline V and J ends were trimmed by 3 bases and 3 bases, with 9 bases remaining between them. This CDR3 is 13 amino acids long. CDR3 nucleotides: TGTGCCACCAGCAGCGACGGAGACTACGAGCAGTACGTC. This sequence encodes CATSSDGDYEQYV.

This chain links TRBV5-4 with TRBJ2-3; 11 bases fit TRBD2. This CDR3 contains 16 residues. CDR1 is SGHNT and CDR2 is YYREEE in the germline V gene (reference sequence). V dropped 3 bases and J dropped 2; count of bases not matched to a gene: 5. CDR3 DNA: TGTGCCAGCAGCTCGCTAGCGGGAGGAATCACAGATACGCAGTATTTT. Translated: CASSSLAGGITDTQYF. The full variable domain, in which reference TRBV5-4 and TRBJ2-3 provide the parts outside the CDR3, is ETGVTQSPTHLIKTRGQQVTLRCSSQSGHNTVSWYQQALGQGPQFIFQYYREEENGRGNFPPRFSGLQFPNYSSELNVNALELDDSALYLCASSSLAGGITDTQYFGPGTRLTVL.

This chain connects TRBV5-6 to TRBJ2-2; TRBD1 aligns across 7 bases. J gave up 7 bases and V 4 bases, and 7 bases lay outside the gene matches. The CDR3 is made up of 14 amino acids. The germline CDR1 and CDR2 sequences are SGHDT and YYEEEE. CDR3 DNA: TGTGCCAGCAGCAGAAGACAGGGCGGCGGGGAGCTGTTTTTT. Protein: CASSRRQGGGELFF.

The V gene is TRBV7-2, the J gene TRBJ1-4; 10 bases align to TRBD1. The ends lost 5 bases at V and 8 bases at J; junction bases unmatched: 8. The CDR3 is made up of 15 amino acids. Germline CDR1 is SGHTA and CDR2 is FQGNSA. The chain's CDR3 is CASSADRGFVEKLFF. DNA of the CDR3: TGTGCCAGCAGCGCGGACAGGGGGTTTGTCGAAAAACTGTTTTTT. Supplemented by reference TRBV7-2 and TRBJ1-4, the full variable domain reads GAGVSQSPSNKVTEKGKDVELRCDPISGHTALYWYRQSLGQGLEFLIYFQGNSAPDKSGLPSDRFSAERTGGSVSTLTIQRTQQEDSAVYLCASSADRGFVEKLFFGSGTQLSVL.